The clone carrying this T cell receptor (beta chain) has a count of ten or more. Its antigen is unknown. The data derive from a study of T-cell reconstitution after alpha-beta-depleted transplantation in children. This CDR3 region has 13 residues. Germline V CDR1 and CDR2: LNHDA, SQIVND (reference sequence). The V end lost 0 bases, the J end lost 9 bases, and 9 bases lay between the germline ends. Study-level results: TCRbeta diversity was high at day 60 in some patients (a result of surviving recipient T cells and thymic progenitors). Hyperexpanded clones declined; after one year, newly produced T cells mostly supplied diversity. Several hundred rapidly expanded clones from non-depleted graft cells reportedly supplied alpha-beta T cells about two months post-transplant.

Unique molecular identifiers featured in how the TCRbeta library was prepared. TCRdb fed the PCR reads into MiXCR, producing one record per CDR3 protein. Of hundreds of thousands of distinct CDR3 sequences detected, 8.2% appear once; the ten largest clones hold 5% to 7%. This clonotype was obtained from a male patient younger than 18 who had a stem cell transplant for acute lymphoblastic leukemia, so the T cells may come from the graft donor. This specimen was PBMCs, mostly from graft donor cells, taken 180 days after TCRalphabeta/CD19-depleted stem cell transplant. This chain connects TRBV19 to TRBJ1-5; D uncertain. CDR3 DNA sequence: TGTGCCAGTAGTATAGAATACAAGCGGCCCCAGCATTTT. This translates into CASSIEYKRPQHF.